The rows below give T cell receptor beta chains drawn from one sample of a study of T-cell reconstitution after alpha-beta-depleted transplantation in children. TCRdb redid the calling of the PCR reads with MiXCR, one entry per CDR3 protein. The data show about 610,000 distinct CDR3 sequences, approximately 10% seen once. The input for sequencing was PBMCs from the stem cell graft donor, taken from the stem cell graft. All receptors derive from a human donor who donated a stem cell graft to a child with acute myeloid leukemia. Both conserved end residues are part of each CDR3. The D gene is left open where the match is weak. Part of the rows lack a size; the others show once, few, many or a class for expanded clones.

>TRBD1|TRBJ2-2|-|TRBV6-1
TGTGCCACCCAATTCCCAGGGGGCCCCGGGGAGCTGTTTTTT
CATQFPGGPGELFF
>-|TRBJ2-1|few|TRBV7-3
TGTGCCAGCAGCCTTAATCCGAGGGCCGATGAGCAGTTCTTC
CASSLNPRADEQFF
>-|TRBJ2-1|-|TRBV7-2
TGTGCCAGCAGCTCAGCCCTTCTAGGGAATGAGCAGTTCTTC
CASSSALLGNEQFF
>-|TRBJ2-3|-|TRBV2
TGTGCCAGCAGAGTATCGCCGGATACGCAGTATTTT
CASRVSPDTQYF
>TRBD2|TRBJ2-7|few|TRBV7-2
TGTGCCAGCAAATCTAGCGGAAAAGGCTACGAGCAGTACTTC
CASKSSGKGYEQYF
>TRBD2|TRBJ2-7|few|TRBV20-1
TGCAGTGCTAGAGTAGCGGGAGGACTCTCCTACGAGCAGTACTTC
CSARVAGGLSYEQYF
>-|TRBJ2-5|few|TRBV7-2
TGTGCCAGCAGCCCTCTGCGGGCGGGCAGGGCCCAAGAGACCCAGTACTTC
CASSPLRAGRAQETQYF
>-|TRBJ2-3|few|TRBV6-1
TGTGCCAGCAGTCCCCAGGAGGGATCCTCAACAGATACGCAGTATTTT
CASSPQEGSSTDTQYF
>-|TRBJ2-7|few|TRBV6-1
TGTGCCAGCAGCGCAAGTTTCCGAAGGAACGAGCAGTACTTC
CASSASFRRNEQYF
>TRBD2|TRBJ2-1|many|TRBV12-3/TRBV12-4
TGTGCCAGCAGTCGCACTAGCGGGGGGAACAATGAGCAGTTCTTC
CASSRTSGGNNEQFF
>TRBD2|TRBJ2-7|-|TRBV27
TGTGCCAGCAGTCGAAAGCGGGATCGCGACGAGCAGTACTTC
CASSRKRDRDEQYF
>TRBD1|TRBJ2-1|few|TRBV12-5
TGTGCTAGTGGCCCGGACAGGGGTGACAATGAGCAGTTCTTC
CASGPDRGDNEQFF
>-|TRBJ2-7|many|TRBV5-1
TGCGCCAGCAGCCTAGGGACACCTGGGGGTTACGAGCAGTACTTC
CASSLGTPGGYEQYF
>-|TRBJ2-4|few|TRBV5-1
TGCGCCAGCAGGGCGACAGGCGGGGACATTCAGTACTTC
CASRATGGDIQYF
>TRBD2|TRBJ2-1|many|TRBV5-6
TGTGCCAGCATCCGCCAGGGACTAGCGTCGTCGGAGCAGTTCTTC
CASIRQGLASSEQFF
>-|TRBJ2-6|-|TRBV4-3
TGCGCCAGCAGCCAAAAATCGGGCAGGACTTACTCTGGGGCCAACGTCCTGACTTTC
CASSQKSGRTYSGANVLTF
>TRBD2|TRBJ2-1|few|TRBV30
TGTGCCTGGGGGGGGGGCAATGAGCAGTTCTTC
CAWGGGNEQFF
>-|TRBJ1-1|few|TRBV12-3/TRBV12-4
TGTGCCAGCAGTTTGGAACAGAAGAACACTGAAGCTTTCTTT
CASSLEQKNTEAFF
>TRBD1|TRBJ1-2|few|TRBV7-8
TGTGCCAGCAGCCTTGCCACGACGGGGACAGGGGCCCATGGCTACACCTTC
CASSLATTGTGAHGYTF
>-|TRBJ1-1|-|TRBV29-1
TGCAGCGTTGTAAGTCTATGGAACACTGAAGCTTTCTTT
CSVVSLWNTEAFF
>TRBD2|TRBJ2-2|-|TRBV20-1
TGCAGTGCCTCGACTAGCGGGAGGCTCATTCGGACCGGGGAGCTGTTTTTT
CSASTSGRLIRTGELFF
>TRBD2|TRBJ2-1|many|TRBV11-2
TGTGCCAGCAGAAATAGCGGGAGGGGGACCTACAATGAGCAGTTCTTC
CASRNSGRGTYNEQFF
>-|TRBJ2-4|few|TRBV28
TGTGCCAGCAGTGAGGCGGCCAAAAACATTCAGTACTTC
CASSEAAKNIQYF
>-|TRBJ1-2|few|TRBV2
TGTGCCAGCAGTGGAACGTATGGCTACACCTTC
CASSGTYGYTF
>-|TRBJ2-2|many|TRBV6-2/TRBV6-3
TGTGCCAGCAGAGGACACCTCAACCTTAACACCGGGGAGCTGTTTTTT
CASRGHLNLNTGELFF
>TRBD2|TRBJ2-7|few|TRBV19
TGTGCCAGTAGAGACCAGACTAGCGGGATCTACGAGCAGTACTTC
CASRDQTSGIYEQYF
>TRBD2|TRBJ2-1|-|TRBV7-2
TGTGCCAGCAGCTCGACTAGCGGTATCTACAATGAGCAGTTCTTC
CASSSTSGIYNEQFF
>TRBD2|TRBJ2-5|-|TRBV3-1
TGTGCCAGCAGCCAAGATCTAGCGGGAGTGACCCAGTACTTC
CASSQDLAGVTQYF
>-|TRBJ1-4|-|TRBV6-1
TGTGCCAGCAGTGCCTCTAGGACTAATGAAAAACTGTTTTTT
CASSASRTNEKLFF
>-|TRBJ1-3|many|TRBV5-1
TGCGCCAGCAGCAACGAAGGAAACACCATATATTTT
CASSNEGNTIYF
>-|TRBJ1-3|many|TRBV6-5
TGTGCCAGCAGTTACGGCGGAGGCTCTGGAAACACCATATATTTT
CASSYGGGSGNTIYF
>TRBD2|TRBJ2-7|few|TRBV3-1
TGTGCCAGCCGGGCGGGAGGCCTGAACGAGCAGTACTTC
CASRAGGLNEQYF
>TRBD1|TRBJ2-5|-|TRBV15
TGTGCCACCAGCTTCGTCGAACAGGGGAGCCAAGAGACCCAGTACTTC
CATSFVEQGSQETQYF
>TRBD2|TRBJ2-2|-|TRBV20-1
TGCAGTGCTAGGGGACGGCGGCGAGCGGGAGGGCCCGGGGAGCTGTTTTTT
CSARGRRRAGGPGELFF
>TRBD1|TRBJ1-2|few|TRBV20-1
TGCAGTGCTACAGGGGGCGGTTACTATGGCTACACCTTC
CSATGGGYYGYTF
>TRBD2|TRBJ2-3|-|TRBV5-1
TGCGCCAGCGGCGGAGGGAATAGCGGGAGGGATACGCAGTATTTT
CASGGGNSGRDTQYF
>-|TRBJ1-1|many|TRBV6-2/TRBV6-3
TGTGCCAGCAGTTCCATGTCCATAGAAAACACTGAAGCTTTCTTT
CASSSMSIENTEAFF
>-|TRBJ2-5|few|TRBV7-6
TGTGCCAGCAGCTTAGGTGGTCCGGGTGTGCGAGAGACCCAGTACTTC
CASSLGGPGVRETQYF
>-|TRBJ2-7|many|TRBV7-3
TGTGCCAGCAGCTTAGGGACATACCCCTACGAGCAGTACTTC
CASSLGTYPYEQYF
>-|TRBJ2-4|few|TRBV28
TGTGCCAGCAGACGAGGGGGGGAAAACATTCAGTACTTC
CASRRGGENIQYF
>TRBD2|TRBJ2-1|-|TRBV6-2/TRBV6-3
TGTGCCAGCACCCGATTGGGGGGGAGCTCCTACAATGAGCAGTTCTTC
CASTRLGGSSYNEQFF
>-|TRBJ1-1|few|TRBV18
TGTGCCAGCTCACCACCCTCCGGGGGGAACACTGAAGCTTTCTTT
CASSPPSGGNTEAFF
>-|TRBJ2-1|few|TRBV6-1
TGTGCCAGCAGCTTAAGCCTCGGGCTAGCCAGTCAGGGTGAGCAGTTCTTC
CASSLSLGLASQGEQFF
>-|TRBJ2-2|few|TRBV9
TGTGCCAGCAGCGTCAACCTGAACACCGGGGAGCTGTTTTTT
CASSVNLNTGELFF
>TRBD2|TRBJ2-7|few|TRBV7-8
TGTGCCAGCAGCCTCTCGACTAGCGGGTACGAGCAGTACTTC
CASSLSTSGYEQYF
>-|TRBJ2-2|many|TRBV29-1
TGCAGCGCCTCTCCCCAGTACACCGGGGAGCTGTTTTTT
CSASPQYTGELFF
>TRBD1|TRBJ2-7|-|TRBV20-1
TGCAGTGCTAGGATAGGTGGGGACAGGGGGCTTTACGAGCAGTACTTC
CSARIGGDRGLYEQYF
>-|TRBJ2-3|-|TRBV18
TGTGCCAGCTCCGAATTTGATACGCAGTATTTT
CASSEFDTQYF
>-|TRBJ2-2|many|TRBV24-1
TGTGCCACCAGTGATTGGCAGGGTTCGAACACCGGGGAGCTGTTTTTT
CATSDWQGSNTGELFF
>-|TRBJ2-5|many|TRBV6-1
TGTGCCAGCAGGAGGCGGCAGCTCCAAGAGACCCAGTACTTC
CASRRRQLQETQYF
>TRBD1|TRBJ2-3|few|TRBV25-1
TGTGCCAGCAGTGGTAGAACGGGACAGGGGATAGGTACGCAGTATTTT
CASSGRTGQGIGTQYF
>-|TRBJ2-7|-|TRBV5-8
TGTGCCAGCAGCTTGTCGTATTCGGGCTACGAGCAGTACTTC
CASSLSYSGYEQYF
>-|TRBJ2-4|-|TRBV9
TGTGCCAGCAGCCCGAGCGGGACAAAAAACATTCAGTACTTC
CASSPSGTKNIQYF
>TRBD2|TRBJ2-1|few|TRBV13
TGTGCCAGCAGCCGACTAGCGGGACGACCCAACAATGAGCAGTTCTTC
CASSRLAGRPNNEQFF
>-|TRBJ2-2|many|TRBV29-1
TGCAGCGTAACGGGACACTTGAACACCGGGGAGCTGTTTTTT
CSVTGHLNTGELFF
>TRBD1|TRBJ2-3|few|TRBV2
TGTGCCAGCAGGATTACAGGGGCCGTCACAGATACGCAGTATTTT
CASRITGAVTDTQYF